These 12 T cell receptor beta chains originate from one sample sequenced in a study of blood T cells in healthy people across ages (dated by TCRdb to the mid-2010s). The library was obtained by 5' RACE. TCRdb lists the instrument as Illumina HiSeq 2500. A second PCR of roughly 7 to 11 cycles was run with a J-beta primer mix and a sample-barcoded 5' primer. The raw public data were reprocessed by TCRdb itself: fastp quality trimming at Q25, MiXCR clonotype calling, in-frame beta chains only. Records with the same CDR3 protein are collapsed into one entry carrying the most frequent genes and DNA. This sample lists some 640,000 distinct CDR3 sequences; approximately 49% were detected once. About a third of the sample rests with the top ten. The source material was blood. Every receptor here comes from a woman aged 55 to 70 in good health.

The chain couples TRBV4-3 to TRBJ1-2; a weak D match, TRBD1 (5 bases). Trimming pared 0 bases from V and 0 bases from J, leaving 8 bases between. Germline V lookup: CDR1 LGHNA, CDR2 YSLEER. CDR3 size: 15 residues. CDR3 residues: CASSQERGTNYGYTF. The CDR3 DNA follows: TGCGCCAGCAGCCAAGAGCGGGGGACTAACTATGGCTACACCTTC.

This clonotype has just a few counts. The V gene is TRBV29-1, the J gene TRBJ1-2; D call uncertain. V was pared by 4 bases and J by 5 bases, with 8 bases between. CDR1 and CDR2 from the germline V gene are SQVTM and ANQGSEA. The CDR3 length is 11 residues. CDR3 in amino acids: CSVAAEYGYTF. DNA for the CDR3: TGCAGCGTTGCTGCGGAATATGGCTACACCTTC.

In its sample, this clonotype was seen many times. J is TRBJ2-5 and V is TRBV29-1, with D perhaps TRBD1 (5 bases). Germline lookup yields CDR1 SQVTM and CDR2 ANQGSEA. There are 12 residues in the CDR3. Trimming left V 3 bases short and J 4 bases short, with 9 bases between. CDR3 DNA sequence: TGCAGCGTTGACAGGGCGGCAGAGACCCAGTACTTC. Its protein is CSVDRAAETQYF. Together with reference TRBV29-1 and TRBJ2-5, the CDR3 gives the full variable domain: SAVISQKPSRDICQRGTSLTIQCQVDSQVTMMFWYRQQPGQSLTLIATANQGSEATYESGFVIDKFPISRPNLTFSTLTVSNMSPEDSSIYLCSVDRAAETQYFGPGTRLLVL.

This clonotype was recorded a few times. The V call is TRBV3-1, the J call TRBJ2-7; 7 positions match TRBD2. Trimming at V came to 0 bases and at J to 6 bases, leaving 8 bases not matched to a gene. Germline V gene lookup returns CDR1 LGHDT and CDR2 YNNKEL (reference sequence). The CDR3 extends over 15 amino acids. The CDR3 DNA is TGTGCCAGCAGCCAAGATCCAGCGGGGTACGCCGAGCAGTACTTC. As protein: CASSQDPAGYAEQYF.

This clonotype was observed a few times. The chain links TRBV10-3 to TRBJ2-7; TRBD2 agrees at 7 bases. The CDR3 sequence is 14 residues long. Germline lookup yields CDR1 ENHRY and CDR2 SYGVKD. The J segment lost 2 bases and the V segment lost 2 bases, leaving 3 bases of the junction unmatched. The CDR3 spells CAISEVAGPYEQYF. CDR3 nucleotide sequence: TGTGCCATCAGTGAGGTAGCGGGCCCCTACGAGCAGTACTTC.

This clonotype has a handful of counts. The chain is built from TRBV28 and TRBJ2-7; 10 nucleotides match TRBD1. Trimming at V came to 6 bases and at J to 1 base, leaving 6 bases not matched to a gene. CDR1 and CDR2 from the germline V gene are MDHEN and SYDVKM. This CDR3 has 15 residues. The CDR3 protein is CASRMPGQGSYEQYF. In nucleotides, the CDR3 is TGTGCCAGCAGGATGCCGGGACAGGGGTCCTACGAGCAGTACTTC.

The rearrangement joins TRBV7-9 to TRBJ2-3, with TRBD2 identical over 12 bases. Per germline, CDR1 SEHNR and CDR2 FQNEAQ (reference sequence). This CDR3 comprises 17 residues. The junction had 5 bases not matched to a gene; V was cut back by 1 base and J by 3 bases. CDR3 bases: TGTGCCAGCAGCTTAGGTTCGGGGACTAGCGGGACAGATACGCAGTATTTT. Translation: CASSLGSGTSGTDTQYF.

This chain connects TRBV20-1 to TRBJ2-3, with a weak D call TRBD2 (5 bases). The length of the CDR3 is 14 residues. Germline V gene sequence: CDR1 DFQATT, CDR2 SNEGSKA (reference sequence). Trimming took 3 bases from V and 2 from J, leaving 12 bases between them. DNA for the CDR3: TGCAGTGCTAGTCCAGGAGGTTACACAGATACGCAGTATTTT. It translates to CSASPGGYTDTQYF.

The genes are TRBV2 and TRBJ1-5, with a weak D call TRBD1 (5 bases). Germline CDR1 and CDR2: SNHLY and FYNNEI. This CDR3 is built from 13 residues. Trimming left V 7 bases short and J 0 bases short, with 7 bases between. This CDR3 is CASTRDSNQPQHF. The CDR3 region has the DNA TGTGCCAGCACCAGGGATAGCAATCAGCCCCAGCATTTT.

V gene TRBV4-3 combines with J gene TRBJ2-1; D might be TRBD1 or TRBD2, each matching 5 bases. The germline CDR1 and CDR2 sequences are LGHNA and YSLEER. V dropped 0 bases and J dropped 3 bases, with 12 bases sitting between them. The CDR3 consists of 16 residues. CDR3 DNA sequence: TGCGCCAGCAGCCAAGATGTCTGGGGGAGCTACAATGAGCAGTTCTTC. It translates to CASSQDVWGSYNEQFF.

This clonotype was seen a few times. The rearrangement links TRBV6-2 or TRBV6-3 to TRBJ2-7; 7 bases align to TRBD1. With 6 bases clipped from V and 0 bases from J, the junction kept 11 bases outside the gene matches. The CDR3 contains 16 residues. Germline V lookup: CDR1 MNHEY, CDR2 SVGEGT. CDR3 bases: TGTGCCAGCAGGACCAACAGGGGTTGGAGCTCCTACGAGCAGTACTTC. Protein sequence: CASRTNRGWSSYEQYF.

The chain links TRBV15 to TRBJ1-2; the match to TRBD1 covers 9 bases. Germline CDR1 reads LNHNV; CDR2 reads YYDKDF (reference sequence). V was clipped by 4 bases and J by 7 bases; unmatched bases: 4. This CDR3 spans 13 amino acids. DNA for the CDR3: TGTGCCACCAGCACTTGGACAGGGGCTGGCTACACCTTC. Protein sequence: CATSTWTGAGYTF.